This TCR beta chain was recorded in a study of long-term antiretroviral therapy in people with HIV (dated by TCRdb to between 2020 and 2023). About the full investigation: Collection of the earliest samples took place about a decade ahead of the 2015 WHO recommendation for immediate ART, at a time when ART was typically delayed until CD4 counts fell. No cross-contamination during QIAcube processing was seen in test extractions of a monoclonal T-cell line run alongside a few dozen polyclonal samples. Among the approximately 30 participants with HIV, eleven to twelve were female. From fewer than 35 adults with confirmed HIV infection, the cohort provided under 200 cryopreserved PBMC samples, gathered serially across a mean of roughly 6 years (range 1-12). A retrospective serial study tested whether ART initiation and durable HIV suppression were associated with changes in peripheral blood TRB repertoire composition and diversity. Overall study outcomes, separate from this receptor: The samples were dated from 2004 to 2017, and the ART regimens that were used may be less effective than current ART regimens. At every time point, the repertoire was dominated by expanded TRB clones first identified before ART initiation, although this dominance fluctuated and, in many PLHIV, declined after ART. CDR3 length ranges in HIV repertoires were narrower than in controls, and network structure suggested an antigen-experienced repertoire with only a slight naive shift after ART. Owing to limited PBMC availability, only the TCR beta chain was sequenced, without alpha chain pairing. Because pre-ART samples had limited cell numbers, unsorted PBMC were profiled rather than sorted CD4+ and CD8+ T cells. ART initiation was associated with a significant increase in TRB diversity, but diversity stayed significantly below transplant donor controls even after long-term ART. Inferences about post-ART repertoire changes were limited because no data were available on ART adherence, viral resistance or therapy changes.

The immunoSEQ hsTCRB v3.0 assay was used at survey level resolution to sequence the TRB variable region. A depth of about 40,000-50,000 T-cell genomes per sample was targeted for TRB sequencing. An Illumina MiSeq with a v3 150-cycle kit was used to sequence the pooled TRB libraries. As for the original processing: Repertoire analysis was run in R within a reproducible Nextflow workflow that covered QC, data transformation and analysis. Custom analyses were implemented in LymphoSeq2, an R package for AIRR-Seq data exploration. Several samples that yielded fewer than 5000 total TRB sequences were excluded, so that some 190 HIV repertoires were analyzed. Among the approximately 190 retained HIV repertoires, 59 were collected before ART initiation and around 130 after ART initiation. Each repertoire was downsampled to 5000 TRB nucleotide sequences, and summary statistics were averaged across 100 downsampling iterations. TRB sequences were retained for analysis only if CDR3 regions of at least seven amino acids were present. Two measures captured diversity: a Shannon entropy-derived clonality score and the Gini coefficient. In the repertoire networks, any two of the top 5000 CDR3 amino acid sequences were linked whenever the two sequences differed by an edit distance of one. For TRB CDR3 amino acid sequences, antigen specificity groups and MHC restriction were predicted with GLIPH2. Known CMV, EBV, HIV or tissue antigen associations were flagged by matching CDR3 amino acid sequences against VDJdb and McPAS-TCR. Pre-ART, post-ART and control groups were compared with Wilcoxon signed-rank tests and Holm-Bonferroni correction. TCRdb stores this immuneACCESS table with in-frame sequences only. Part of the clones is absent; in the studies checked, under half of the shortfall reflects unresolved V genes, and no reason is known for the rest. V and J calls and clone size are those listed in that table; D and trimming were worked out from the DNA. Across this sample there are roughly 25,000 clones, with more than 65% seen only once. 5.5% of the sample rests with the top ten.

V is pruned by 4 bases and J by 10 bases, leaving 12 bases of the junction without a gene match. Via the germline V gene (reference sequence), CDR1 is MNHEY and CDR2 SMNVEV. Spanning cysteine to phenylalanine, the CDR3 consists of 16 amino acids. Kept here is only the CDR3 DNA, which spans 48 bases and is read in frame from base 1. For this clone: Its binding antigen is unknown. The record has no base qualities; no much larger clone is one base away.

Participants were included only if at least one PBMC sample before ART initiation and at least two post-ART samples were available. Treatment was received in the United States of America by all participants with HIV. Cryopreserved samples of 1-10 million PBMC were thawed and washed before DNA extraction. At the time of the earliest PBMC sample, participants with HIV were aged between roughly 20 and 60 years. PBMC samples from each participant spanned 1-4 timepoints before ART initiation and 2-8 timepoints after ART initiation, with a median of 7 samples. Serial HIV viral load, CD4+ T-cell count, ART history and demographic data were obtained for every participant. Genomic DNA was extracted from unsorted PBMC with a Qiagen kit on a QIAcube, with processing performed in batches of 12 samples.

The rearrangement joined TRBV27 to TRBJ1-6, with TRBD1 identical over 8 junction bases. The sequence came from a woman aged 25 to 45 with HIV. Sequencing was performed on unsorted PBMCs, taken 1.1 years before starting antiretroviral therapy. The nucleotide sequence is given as TGTGCCAGCAGTTCCCTCCCCGACAGGGGAGGCTCACCCCTCCACTTT. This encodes CASSSLPDRGGSPLHF.